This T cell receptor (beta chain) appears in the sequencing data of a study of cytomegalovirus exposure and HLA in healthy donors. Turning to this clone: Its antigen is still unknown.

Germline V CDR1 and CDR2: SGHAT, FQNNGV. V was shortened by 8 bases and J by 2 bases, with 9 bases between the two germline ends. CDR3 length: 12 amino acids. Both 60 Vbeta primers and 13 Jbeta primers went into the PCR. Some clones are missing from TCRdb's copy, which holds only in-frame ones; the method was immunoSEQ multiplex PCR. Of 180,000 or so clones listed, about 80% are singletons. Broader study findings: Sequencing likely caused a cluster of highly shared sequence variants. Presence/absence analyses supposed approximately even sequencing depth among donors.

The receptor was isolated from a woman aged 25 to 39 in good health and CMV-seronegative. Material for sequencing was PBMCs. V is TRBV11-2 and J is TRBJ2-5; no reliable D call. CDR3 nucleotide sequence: TGTGCCAGCTCGCGAGCTCAAGAGACCCAGTACTTC. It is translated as CASSRAQETQYF. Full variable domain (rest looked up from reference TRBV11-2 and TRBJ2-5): EAGVAQSPRYKIIEKRQSVAFWCNPISGHATLYWYQQILGQGPKLLIQFQNNGVVDDSQLPKDRFSAERLKGVDSTLKIQPAKLEDSAVYLCASSRAQETQYFGPGTRLLVL.